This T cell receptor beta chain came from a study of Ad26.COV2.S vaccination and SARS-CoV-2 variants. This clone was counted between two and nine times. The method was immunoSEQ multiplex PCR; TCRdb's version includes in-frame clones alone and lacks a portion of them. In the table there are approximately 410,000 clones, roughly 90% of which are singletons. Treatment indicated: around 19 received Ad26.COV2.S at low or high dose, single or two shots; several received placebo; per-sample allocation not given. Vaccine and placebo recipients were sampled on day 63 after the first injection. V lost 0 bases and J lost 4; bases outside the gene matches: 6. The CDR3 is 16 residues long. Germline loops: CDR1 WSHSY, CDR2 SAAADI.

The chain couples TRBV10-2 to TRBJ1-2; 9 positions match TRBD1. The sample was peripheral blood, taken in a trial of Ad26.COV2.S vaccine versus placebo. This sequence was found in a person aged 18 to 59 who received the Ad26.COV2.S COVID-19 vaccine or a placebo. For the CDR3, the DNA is TGCGCCAGCAGTGAGTCGGGGACAGGGCGGGCCTATGGCTACACCTTC. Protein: CASSESGTGRAYGYTF.